This T cell receptor beta chain was identified during a study of molecular identifiers for immune sequencing clone quantification. Study-level findings and limits: Sizes of highly expanded clones could be underestimated through identical TCRs sharing a barcode. Whereas naive cells kept under 1% of molecules in clones above 20 RNA copies, such clones held over 98% in effectors.

CDR3 length: 17 amino acids. V trimming: 3 bases; J trimming: 0 bases; junction bases outside the gene matches: 6. Germline V gives CDR1 KGHDR, CDR2 SFDVKD. This clonotype was detected a few times. The antigen remains undetermined. Library preparation followed earlier protocols using designated TCR primers. One entry per CDR3 protein, called by TCRdb with MiXCR from the PCR reads. The sample has about 500,000 distinct CDR3 sequences; over 20% are singletons. This clonotype was obtained from a human donor in good health. Some libraries in this study had Jurkat cell RNA spiked in. The chain uses TRBV24-1 and TRBJ1-5; 8 positions match TRBD1. Specimen: naive CD8+ T cells from blood, with Jurkat cell RNA spiked in. Indicated subset: FACS-sorted CD8+CD4-CCR7+CD45RA+ naive T cells. The CDR3 is CATSDGQGGFSNQPQHF. The CDR3 bases are TGTGCCACCAGTGATGGACAGGGAGGATTTAGCAATCAGCCCCAGCATTTT.